Following are 27 T cell receptor beta chains from one sample sequenced in a study of CD8+ T cells in alopecia areata. RNA extraction and reverse transcription yielded cDNA as sequencing template. TCRdb's copy holds only in-frame clones and misses some; the assay was immunoSEQ multiplex PCR. In the table there are under 300,000 clones, around three fifths of which are singletons. Treatment here: oral pan-JAK inhibitor, 5-10 mg twice daily. Sequencing used CD4+ T cells sorted from blood, obtained around week 54, from a patient treated with tofacitinib. These receptors came from a human donor with alopecia areata.

This chain joins TRBV29-1 and TRBJ2-5; TRBD2 might be the D (5 bases). The CDR3 runs 12 residues. CDR1 is SQVTM and CDR2 is ANQGSEA in the germline V gene. The V end lost 7 bases, the J end lost 5 bases, and 14 bases lay between the germline ends. Here the CDR3 reads CSATVEAETQYF. CDR3 bases: TGCAGCGCCACGGTGGAGGCGGAGACCCAGTACTTC.

This clone was counted only a few times. The chain carries TRBV4-2 and TRBJ2-7; 9 nucleotides line up with TRBD1. Germline loops: CDR1 LGHNA, CDR2 YNFKEQ. The CDR3 is 16 amino acids. V dropped 1 base and J dropped 7; count of bases not matched to a gene: 11. In DNA, the CDR3 is TGTGCCAGCAGCCAAGGCGGCGGGACAGGGCGTATGGAGCAGTACTTC. Translating it yields CASSQGGGTGRMEQYF.

The V gene is TRBV7-9, the J gene TRBJ1-2; 7 bases are a match to TRBD1. The germline CDR1 and CDR2 sequences are SEHNR and FQNEAQ (reference sequence). This CDR3 has 13 amino acids. V lost 4 bases and J lost 7; bases outside the gene matches: 6. The CDR3 reads CASSSDRPFGYTF. CDR3 in DNA: TGTGCCAGCAGCTCGGACAGGCCTTTTGGCTACACCTTC.

This clone has just one count. The V gene is TRBV27, the J gene TRBJ1-5; 7 bases match TRBD1. The junction had 1 base not matched to a gene; V was cut back by 1 base and J by 7 bases. In germline, CDR1 is MNHEY, CDR2 SMNVEV (reference sequence). The CDR3 runs to 13 residues. The CDR3 coding sequence is TGTGCCAGCAGTTTATACAGGGGACAGCCCCAGCATTTT. It yields the protein CASSLYRGQPQHF.

This clone has a handful of counts. V usage is TRBV29-1 and J usage is TRBJ2-5; D might be TRBD2 (5 bases). CDR3 length equals 12 residues. V lost 5 bases to trimming and J lost 4 bases, with 11 bases between them. CDR1 is SQVTM, CDR2 ANQGSEA, per germline. CDR3 region: CSVTDGGETQYF. For the CDR3, the DNA is TGCAGCGTTACGGACGGAGGAGAGACCCAGTACTTC.

This clone showed up just a few times. The chain couples TRBV29-1 to TRBJ2-7; 7 bases align to TRBD1. The CDR3 totals 16 residues. Trimming cost V 7 bases and J 1 base; bases outside gene matches: 16. Germline V gene data show CDR1 as SQVTM and CDR2 as ANQGSEA. CDR3 protein: CSASVIDGTDSYEQYF. The DNA for the CDR3 is TGCAGCGCAAGCGTAATAGATGGGACAGATTCCTACGAGCAGTACTTC.

The CDR3 bases are TGCAGCGTTGTTGAGAGGGGGGAGACCCAGTACTTC. The encoded protein is CSVVERGETQYF. V is TRBV29-1 and J is TRBJ2-5, with D perhaps matching TRBD1 (6 bases). Germline V gene sequence: CDR1 SQVTM, CDR2 ANQGSEA. With 4 bases removed from V and 5 bases from J, the gap between germline ends came to 11 bases. CDR3 size: 12 residues.

This clone was recorded only once. The same CDR3 also results from other DNA sequences found in this sample. This chain links TRBV5-1 with TRBJ2-1; D gene unclear. Germline V gene lookup returns CDR1 SGHRS and CDR2 YFSETQ. The CDR3 has 12 residues. Between the trimmed V and J ends, which lost 0 bases and 6 bases, there was a span of 4 bases. CDR3 protein: CASSLDGNEQFF. CDR3 DNA sequence: TGCGCCAGCAGCTTGGATGGCAATGAGCAGTTCTTC.

This chain joins TRBV9 and TRBJ1-2, with TRBD1 matching over 12 bases. Losses at the gene ends were 4 bases for V and 4 bases for J; bases not matched to a gene: 8. The CDR3 totals 16 residues. Germline lookup yields CDR1 SGDLS and CDR2 YYNGEE. In nucleotides, the CDR3 is TGTGCCAGCAGCTTTCGCGGGACAGGGGGCCCCTATGGCTACACCTTC. This codes for CASSFRGTGGPYGYTF.

This sequence joins TRBV2 and TRBJ2-1; D is unresolved. There are 12 residues in the CDR3. Trimming cost V 4 bases and J 3 bases, with 4 bases left between them. Looked up from germline, CDR1 is SNHLY and CDR2 is FYNNEI. CDR3 protein: CASSADYNEQFF. CDR3 in DNA: TGTGCCAGCAGTGCGGACTACAATGAGCAGTTCTTC.

The chain employs TRBV5-4 and TRBJ1-1; D is undetermined. Trimming removed 2 bases at V and 3 bases at J, with 14 bases between. The germline gives CDR1 SGHNT, CDR2 YYREEE (reference sequence). The CDR3 runs 15 residues. CDR3 DNA: TGTGCCAGCAGCTTTTCGTTTCGAGAGGACACTGAAGCTTTCTTT. This gives the protein CASSFSFREDTEAFF.

The genes are TRBV20-1 and TRBJ2-3; D remains ambiguous. This CDR3 has 11 amino acids. Germline CDR1 DFQATT, CDR2 SNEGSKA (reference sequence). V lost 6 bases to trimming and J lost 6 bases, with 10 bases between them. The CDR3 loop is CSAPYRDTQYF. In nucleotides, the CDR3 is TGCAGTGCGCCCTACCGGGATACGCAGTATTTT.

In this sample, this clone turned up a few times. V usage is TRBV7-9 and J usage is TRBJ1-6, with a tentative D call TRBD1 (5 bases). The CDR3 is 15 residues long. Looked up from germline, CDR1 is SEHNR and CDR2 is FQNEAQ (reference sequence). Trimming pared 10 bases from V and 6 bases from J, leaving 19 bases between. Here the CDR3 reads CAIPTGGTSNSPLHF. Written as DNA, the CDR3 is TGTGCCATCCCAACCGGGGGAACGAGTAATTCACCCCTCCACTTT.

V gene TRBV30 combines with J gene TRBJ1-2; D may be TRBD1 (5 bases). The CDR3 contains 14 residues. Trimming shortened V by 0 bases and J by 3 bases, and 11 bases separated the two germline ends. Germline-derived CDR1 and CDR2 are GTSNPN and SVGIG (reference sequence). The CDR3 is CAWSVTGADYGYTF. DNA of the CDR3: TGTGCCTGGAGTGTAACAGGAGCTGACTATGGCTACACCTTC.

This chain connects TRBV5-6 to TRBJ2-1; TRBD1 aligns across 10 bases. V shed 4 bases, J shed 3 bases, and the junction held 7 bases outside the gene matches. The CDR3 runs to 16 residues. The germline CDR1 and CDR2 sequences are SGHDT and YYEEEE. The CDR3 region has the DNA TGTGCCAGCAGCCCGGCCGGGACAGGGGTCTACAATGAGCAGTTCTTC. Its protein product is CASSPAGTGVYNEQFF.

This clone was detected only a few times. V usage is TRBV5-6 and J usage is TRBJ1-5; TRBD1 aligns across 7 bases. Germline V gene lookup returns CDR1 SGHDT and CDR2 YYEEEE. This CDR3 region has 13 residues. J lost 8 bases, V lost 1 base, and 3 bases had no gene match. In DNA form, the CDR3 reads TGTGCCAGCAGCTTGTCCGGGACAGAGCCCCAGCATTTT. Translated, it gives CASSLSGTEPQHF.

DNA of the CDR3: TGTGCCAGCAGCGGGGACTTTAGTGGAAACACCATATATTTT. Translating gives CASSGDFSGNTIYF. J is TRBJ1-3 and V is TRBV5-4, with D possibly matching TRBD1 (5 bases). The CDR3 has 14 amino acids. Germline CDR1 is SGHNT and CDR2 is YYREEE (reference sequence). Between the trimmed V and J ends, which lost 4 bases and 3 bases, there was a span of 11 bases.

The rearrangement links TRBV5-1 to TRBJ1-2, with D unclear. Germline V CDR1 and CDR2: SGHRS, YFSETQ. The V end was cut by 4 bases, the J end by 2 bases, with 9 bases between. This CDR3 has 13 amino acids. Here the CDR3 reads CASSPSSNYGYTF. Here the CDR3 DNA reads TGCGCCAGCAGCCCGTCGTCGAACTATGGCTACACCTTC.

The DNA of the CDR3 is TGTGCCAGCAGCTTACAGACAGGGGCCAACTATGGCTACACCTTC. It is translated as CASSLQTGANYGYTF. The chain combines TRBV7-2 with TRBJ1-2; TRBD1 matches 8 bases. The CDR3 runs to 15 residues. The germline gives CDR1 SGHTA, CDR2 FQGNSA. V trimming: 2 bases; J trimming: 2 bases; junction bases outside the gene matches: 4.

Remarks on this clone: The sample carries other DNA sequences with the same CDR3. The chain recombines TRBV20-1 with TRBJ2-7; D call uncertain. The CDR3 is made up of 11 amino acids. Per germline, CDR1 DFQATT and CDR2 SNEGSKA (reference sequence). Trimming cost V 2 bases and J 4 bases, with 6 bases left between them. The CDR3 region is CSARWGYEQYF. In DNA form, the CDR3 reads TGCAGTGCTAGATGGGGTTACGAGCAGTACTTC.

The V call is TRBV30, the J call TRBJ1-6, with a possible D match to TRBD1 (5 bases). Germline V gives CDR1 GTSNPN, CDR2 SVGIG (reference sequence). Trimming removed 4 bases from V and 8 bases from J, with 12 bases in between. This CDR3 has 13 residues. As DNA, the CDR3 is TGTGCCTGGACAGGGCAGGTCGATTCACCCCTCCACTTT. It translates to CAWTGQVDSPLHF.

This sequence joins TRBV6-6 and TRBJ2-5, with 7 bases identical to TRBD1. The CDR3 is 12 amino acids. V trimming: 6 bases; J trimming: 5 bases; junction bases outside the gene matches: 3. Germline V gene data show CDR1 as MNHNY and CDR2 as SVGAGI (reference sequence). The CDR3 loop reads CASRDRVETQYF. The CDR3 DNA sequence: TGTGCCAGCAGAGACAGGGTGGAGACCCAGTACTTC.

The rearrangement links TRBV5-1 to TRBJ2-2; D may be TRBD2 (5 bases). V gave up 4 bases and J gave up 5 bases, with 9 bases separating them. The germline gives CDR1 SGHRS, CDR2 YFSETQ. The CDR3 runs to 13 residues. CDR3: CASSPGVTGELFF. CDR3 in DNA: TGCGCCAGCAGCCCCGGGGTTACCGGGGAGCTGTTTTTT.

The chain combines TRBV7-2 with TRBJ2-7; D uncertain. The CDR3 runs 12 residues. Germline V gene lookup returns CDR1 SGHTA and CDR2 FQGNSA. Trimming left V 0 bases short and J 7 bases short, with 7 bases between. CDR3 region: CASSLAVGEQYF. DNA of the CDR3: TGTGCCAGCAGCTTAGCGGTAGGGGAGCAGTACTTC.

CDR3 DNA: TGTGCCAGCAGCCGCGGGGGCACCCAAGAGACCCAGTACTTC. It codes for CASSRGGTQETQYF. The genes are TRBV6-5 and TRBJ2-5; D may be TRBD2 (7 bases). CDR3 size: 14 residues. Trimming stripped 6 bases from V and 1 base from J, with 12 bases between. Germline lookup yields CDR1 MNHEY and CDR2 SVGAGI.

The count of this clone is one. V usage is TRBV4-3 and J usage is TRBJ1-6; 7 bases map to TRBD1. Germline-derived CDR1 and CDR2 are LGHNA and YSLEER. The CDR3 consists of 17 residues. Losses at the gene ends were 0 bases for V and 5 bases for J; bases not matched to a gene: 7. DNA for the CDR3: TGCGCCAGCAGCCAAGACCGCACGACAGGGAATAATTCACCCCTCCACTTT. Translated: CASSQDRTTGNNSPLHF.

This clone was seen a few times. The chain employs TRBV7-6 and TRBJ2-3; no firm D call. Germline values: CDR1 SGHVS, CDR2 FNYEAQ. This CDR3 region has 12 residues. Trimming took off 5 bases at V and 4 bases at J, with 7 bases between the two ends. The CDR3 coding sequence is TGTGCCAGCAGCCTAACTCCAGATACGCAGTATTTT. Translation: CASSLTPDTQYF.